Reported below is one T cell receptor (beta chain). Its antigen is as yet unknown. This sample stems from a study of OX40 agonist ivuxolimab in advanced cancers. Overall study: Dose-escalation patients' cancers were hepatocellular carcinoma, melanoma, renal cell or head and neck cancer. At around 81% male, the cohort had a mean age of 60 years, ranging from about 23 to 79. Overall study findings and caveats: On average, a greater number of expanded clones characterised CD8+ T cells relative to CD4+. It was not determined which antigens were specifically recognized by the peripheral T cells that had undergone clonal expansion.

TCRdb's table, derived via immunoSEQ multiplex PCR, lists solely in-frame clones and lacks some. Among about 71,000 clones listed, roughly three quarters were seen once. There are 15 residues in the CDR3. V lost 1 base and J lost 5; bases outside the gene matches: 9. Germline CDR1 GTSNPN, CDR2 SVGIG (reference sequence). The sequence derives from an adult with an advanced solid tumor such as melanoma, head and neck, liver or kidney cancer. The sequencing used CD4+ or CD8+ T cells sorted from blood, collected in a trial of the OX40 agonist ivuxolimab. V is TRBV30 and J is TRBJ1-2, with 8 positions matching TRBD1. CDR3 sequence (DNA): TGTGCCTGGAGTGGACCGGGACAGGTGATATATGGCTACACCTTC. Translation: CAWSGPGQVIYGYTF.